Below are 7 T cell receptor delta chains sequenced from a single sample in a study of gamma delta lymphoproliferative disorders and STAT genes (dated 2018 in TCRdb). TCR sequencing was performed on genomic DNA from peripheral blood mononuclear cells isolated from patients and controls. Library generation was performed with multiplex PCR. Reads for this sample came from an Illumina MiSeq. Clonotypes were called again by TCRdb from the public reads via CATT, and duplicate nucleotide sequences were then merged into one entry. The sample profile shows over a thousand delta-chain clones; more than 1.5% of them were found once. The ten top clones hold nearly 50% of the sample. What was sequenced was blood. The receptors stem from a human donor in good health.

A word on this clone: Given a far larger clone just one base away, this is likely a sequencing read error. Within the sample, other DNA sequences also encode this same CDR3. The chain uses TRDV2 and TRDJ1; D uncertain. In germline, CDR1 is GEAIGNYY, CDR2 EKD. Trimming pared 2 bases from V and 2 bases from J, leaving 11 bases between. This CDR3 comprises 14 residues. The CDR3 DNA reads as TGTGCCTGTGACAGGCTAGGGGCTACCGATAAACTCATCTTT. It codes for CACDRLGATDKLIF.

About this clone itself: With a far larger clone one base away, a read error is the likely cause. Other DNA sequences within the sample encode an identical CDR3. The chain combines TRDV2 with TRDJ3; no reliable D call. CDR1 and CDR2 (germline): GEAIGNYY, EKD. There are 19 residues in the CDR3. The CDR3 reads CACDTELFTRSWDTRQMFF. The CDR3 DNA is TGTGCCTGCGACACCGAGTTATTCACTCGCTCCTGGGACACCCGACAGATGTTTTTC.

To note about this clone: TCRdb attributes to this sequence the protein of a much larger clone, which differs from the DNA translation at residue 5; a read error is likely, and the protein displayed is translated from the DNA. The V gene is TRDV2, the J gene TRDJ1; 8 bases are shared with TRDD3. Losses at the gene ends were 3 bases for V and 2 bases for J; bases not matched to a gene: 19. CDR3 size: 19 residues. CDR1 is GEAIGNYY, CDR2 EKD, per germline. The CDR3 region is CACDEIRTGGYPGTDKLIF. CDR3 DNA sequence: TGTGCCTGTGACGAGATTCGTACTGGGGGCTACCCGGGGACCGATAAACTCATCTTT.

This clone was seen more than once but under ten times. The amino acid sequence in TCRdb belongs to a much larger clone and departs from this DNA's translation at residue 9, likely a sequencing read error; the sequence shown is translated from the DNA. The rearrangement links TRDV2 to TRDJ1; TRDD3 matches 7 bases. With V trimmed by 2 bases and J by 2 bases, 13 bases remained unmatched. The CDR3 has 17 residues. CDR1 is GEAIGNYY, CDR2 EKD, per germline. The CDR3 coding sequence is TGTGCCTGTGACAACTTATTACTGAGGGATACAACCGATAAACTCATCTTT. Translated, it gives CACDNLLLRDTTDKLIF.

As to this clone: The TCRdb protein, from a much larger clone, departs from this DNA's translation at residue 6, likely by read error; the protein shown derives from the DNA. V gene TRDV2 combines with J gene TRDJ3; a possible D gene is TRDD3 (5 bases). From germline, CDR1 is GEAIGNYY and CDR2 EKD. This CDR3 is 19 amino acids long. V gave up 3 bases and J gave up 0 bases, with 17 bases separating them. DNA for the CDR3: TGTGCCTGTGACTTGCCGGTCGAAGGGGACTCCTGGGACACCCGACAGATGTTTTTC. It translates to CACDLPVEGDSWDTRQMFF.

Of note for this clone: The protein TCRdb gives is from a much larger clone and does not agree with this DNA's translation at residue 3, likely a read error; the protein shown here comes from the DNA. The chain combines TRDV2 with TRDJ1; TRDD3 matches 10 bases. The germline gives CDR1 GEAIGNYY, CDR2 EKD. The CDR3 is 18 residues long. The DNA of the CDR3 is TGTGCCCGTGACACCCTAAGCGTGACTGGGGGATACACCGATAAACTCATCTTT. It specifies CARDTLSVTGGYTDKLIF.

About this clone itself: For this DNA, TCRdb reports the protein of a much larger clone, which diverges at residue 8, most likely from a read error; the protein presented here is translated directly from the DNA. CDR3 amino acids: CACDTELSTRSWDTRQMFF. The CDR3, as DNA: TGTGCCTGTGACACCGAGTTATCCACTCGCTCCTGGGACACCCGACAGATGTTTTTC. The rearrangement links TRDV2 to TRDJ3; D call uncertain. V was pared by 0 bases and J by 0 bases, with 14 bases between. CDR3 length equals 19 residues. CDR1 is GEAIGNYY and CDR2 is EKD in the germline V gene.